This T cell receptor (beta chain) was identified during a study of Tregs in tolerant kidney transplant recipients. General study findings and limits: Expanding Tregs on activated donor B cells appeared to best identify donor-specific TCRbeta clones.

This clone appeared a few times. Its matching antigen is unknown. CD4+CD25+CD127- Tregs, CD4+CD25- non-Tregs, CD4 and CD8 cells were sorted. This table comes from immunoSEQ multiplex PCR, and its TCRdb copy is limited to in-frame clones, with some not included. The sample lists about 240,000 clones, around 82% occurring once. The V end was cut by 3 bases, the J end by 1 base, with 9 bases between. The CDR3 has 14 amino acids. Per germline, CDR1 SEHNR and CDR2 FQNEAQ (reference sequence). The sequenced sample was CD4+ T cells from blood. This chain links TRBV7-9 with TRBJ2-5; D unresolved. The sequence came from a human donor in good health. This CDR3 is CASSFGAGQETQYF. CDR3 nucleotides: TGTGCCAGCAGCTTCGGCGCAGGCCAAGAGACCCAGTACTTC.